This TCR beta chain was sequenced in a study of blood T cells in healthy people across ages. Study-level results: Greater diversity and more naive CD4+ cells were seen in long-lived donors than in aged donors. Per million T cells, TCR beta diversity dropped roughly linearly as age increased.

Primed by a sample-barcoded 5' primer and a J-beta primer mix, a second PCR proceeded for about 6 to 11 cycles. MiXCR was run by TCRdb on the 5' RACE reads, yielding one entry per CDR3 protein. This sample has 580,000 or so distinct CDR3 sequences, with more than 45% found just once. This clonotype was detected only once. Its target is unknown. The germline V gene encodes CDR1 MNHEY and CDR2 SVGEGT. The CDR3 is 14 amino acids. Trimming took 5 bases from V and 4 from J; bases not matched to a gene: 5. The chain combines TRBV6-2 or TRBV6-3 with TRBJ2-7; 10 nucleotides align to TRBD2. The sequencing sample was made of blood. The receptor's source is a man older than 75 in good health. The CDR3 loop is CASSAPGLAYEQYF. DNA for the CDR3: TGTGCCAGCAGTGCGCCGGGACTAGCGTACGAGCAGTACTTC.